These T cell receptor beta chains were read from a single sample in a study of blood T cells in healthy people across ages. TCRdb re-analysed the 5' RACE reads in MiXCR, keeping a single row per CDR3 protein. The sample includes approximately 680,000 distinct CDR3 sequences, 32% of them seen just once. The specimen sequenced was blood. These TCRs come from a woman at least 80 years old in good health. Both conserved end residues are part of each CDR3. The D gene is left open where the match is weak. Clone size is stated in some rows and not others, as once, few, many or a class when expanded.

>.|TRBJ2-7|many|TRBV27
TGTGCCAGCAGAGCGGCGAGCCACGAGCAGTACTTC
CASRAASHEQYF
>.|TRBJ2-5|many|TRBV9
TGTGCCAGCGCTTGGCGCGCGGGAAAAGAGACCCAGTACTTC
CASAWRAGKETQYF
>TRBD1|TRBJ2-3|few|TRBV14
TGTGCCAGCAGCCAAGCAACAGGGGGCACAGATACGCAGTATTTT
CASSQATGGTDTQYF
>.|TRBJ1-6|.|TRBV7-9
TGTGCCAGCAGCTTAGGAAATAATTCACCCCTCCACTTT
CASSLGNNSPLHF
>TRBD2|TRBJ2-7|many|TRBV11-2
TGTGCCAGCAGCCCTCGAACTAGCGGGGGGACTTATCCCTACGAGCAGTACTTC
CASSPRTSGGTYPYEQYF
>TRBD1|TRBJ2-7|many|TRBV20-1
TGCAGTGCAACCCTGCTGACAGGGAGCCACGAGCAGTACTTC
CSATLLTGSHEQYF
>TRBD2|TRBJ2-2|few|TRBV29-1
TGCAGCGTTCCCGGGGGGGGTTCGGCGAACACCGGGGAGCTGTTTTTT
CSVPGGGSANTGELFF
>.|TRBJ1-4|many|TRBV10-2
TGCGCCAGCAGAGGGGGGGATGGAGAAAAACTGTTTTTT
CASRGGDGEKLFF
>TRBD2|TRBJ2-6|many|TRBV7-9
TGTGCCAGCAGCCGACTAGCGCGGGGGTTCTCTGGGGCCAACGTCCTGACTTTC
CASSRLARGFSGANVLTF
>TRBD1|TRBJ1-5|many|TRBV7-2
TGTGCCAGCAGCTCTTGGACAGGACACAATCAGCCCCAGCATTTT
CASSSWTGHNQPQHF
>.|TRBJ2-3|many|TRBV5-4
TGTGCCAGCAGCTTGATGGGGTTGGCAGATACGCAGTATTTT
CASSLMGLADTQYF
>.|TRBJ1-5|.|TRBV6-6
TGTGCCAGCAGTTACGATGGGGTTCAGCCCCAGCATTTT
CASSYDGVQPQHF
>.|TRBJ1-2|.|TRBV2
TGTGCCAGCAGAGGGCTGCCCAACTATGGCTACACCTTC
CASRGLPNYGYTF
>TRBD1|TRBJ1-2|.|TRBV10-2
TGCGCCAGCAGTATCAGGGGGCAGGGCTACACCTTC
CASSIRGQGYTF
>.|TRBJ2-3|many|TRBV7-2
TGTGCCAGCAGCTTAGGGGGGCAGGGTCCCGGCACAGATACGCAGTATTTT
CASSLGGQGPGTDTQYF
>.|TRBJ1-6|.|TRBV6-5
TGTGCCAGCAGCGGGGGGGGGCGGAGGTCACCCCTCCACTTT
CASSGGGRRSPLHF
>.|TRBJ2-7|few|TRBV20-1
TGCAGTGCTAGCCCCACTTCCTACGAGCAGTACTTC
CSASPTSYEQYF
>.|TRBJ2-7|.|TRBV20-1
TGCAGTGCGAGGGCCTCTTTCAACGAGCAGTACTTC
CSARASFNEQYF
>.|TRBJ1-1|.|TRBV29-1
TGCAGCTTAGCACAGGCACCCGGCACTGAAGCTTTCTTT
CSLAQAPGTEAFF
>.|TRBJ2-5|many|TRBV11-2
TGTGCCAGCAGCCCCCCAAGGAGATCAGAGACCCAGTACTTC
CASSPPRRSETQYF
>.|TRBJ2-7|many|TRBV20-1
TGCAGTGCTCTAAGGACTGCCTCCTACGAGCAGTACTTC
CSALRTASYEQYF
>TRBD2|TRBJ2-5|few|TRBV27
TGTGCCGGCAGTTTACGGGGTAGCGGGGAAGGAGAGACCCAGTACTTC
CAGSLRGSGEGETQYF
>.|TRBJ2-1|many|TRBV5-1
TGCGCCAGCAGCGGAGGACCCCCCGGCAATGAGCAGTTCTTC
CASSGGPPGNEQFF
>TRBD2|TRBJ2-1|.|TRBV7-2
TGTGCCAGCAGCCCCCTGGGACGAGCGGGGGCTTACAATGAGCGGTTCTTC
CASSPLGRAGAYNERFF
>TRBD2|TRBJ2-7|few|TRBV5-5
TGCGCCAGCAACTTGGAAGCTAGCGGGGGGCCATATTCCTACGAGCAGTACTTC
CASNLEASGGPYSYEQYF
>.|TRBJ2-1|.|TRBV4-2
TGTGCCAGCAGCCAAGACGGCTCCGCGGACTCCCAGCAGTTCTTC
CASSQDGSADSQQFF
>.|TRBJ2-7|many|TRBV10-3
TGTGCCATCAGTGATTTCGACGAGCAGTACTTC
CAISDFDEQYF
>.|TRBJ2-1|many|TRBV5-1
TGCGCCAGCAGCTATGGAACCGGGAGCTCCTACAATGAGCAGTTCTTC
CASSYGTGSSYNEQFF
>TRBD2|TRBJ2-1|many|TRBV20-1
TGCAGTGCTCCCATAATAAGCGGGGGGGCCCGCGGTGAGCAGTTCTTC
CSAPIISGGARGEQFF
>.|TRBJ1-2|.|TRBV30
TGTGCCTGGAGTGTGGGGGAAAACTATGGCTACACCTTC
CAWSVGENYGYTF
>.|TRBJ1-6|few|TRBV6-2/TRBV6-3
TGTGCCAGCAGTTACTCCACCGGGACACCCCTCCACTTT
CASSYSTGTPLHF
>.|TRBJ1-2|few|TRBV20-1
TGCAGTGCTAGAGATTGGGGTGGCTATGGCTACACCTTC
CSARDWGGYGYTF
>.|TRBJ1-2|many|TRBV3-1
TGTGCCAGCAGCCAAGATTACGGGGAAGGCTACACCTTC
CASSQDYGEGYTF
>TRBD2|TRBJ2-1|many|TRBV20-1
TGCAGTGCTAGGGAACTAGCGGGGTTCAGCTACAATGAGCAGTTCTTC
CSARELAGFSYNEQFF
>TRBD1|TRBJ1-5|.|TRBV20-1
TGCAGTACTAGTAATAGAAGACAGGGGGCTAGCAATCAGCCCCAGCATTTT
CSTSNRRQGASNQPQHF
>.|TRBJ1-6|few|TRBV6-4
TGTGCCAGCAGTGGGAACATTAATTCACCCCTCCACTTT
CASSGNINSPLHF
>TRBD1|TRBJ1-5|.|TRBV7-9
TGTGCCAGCAGCCAACAGACAGGGTCCCAGCCCCAGCATTTT
CASSQQTGSQPQHF